This is a list of T cell receptor beta chains from one sample in a study of cytomegalovirus exposure and HLA in healthy donors. TCRdb's table, derived via immunoSEQ multiplex PCR, lists solely in-frame clones and lacks some. The repertoire holds some 140,000 clones, with 55% to 80% as singletons. The sample consisted of PBMCs. Receptors originate from a woman aged 35 to 49 in good health and CMV-seronegative. Each CDR3 is given with its conserved first and last residue. A D gene is named only where the DNA matches it firmly. Not every row has a clone size; where given, it reads once, few, many or a size class.

>-|TRBJ1-3|-|TRBV15
TGTGCCACCAGCAGAAATTCAGGGGTAGGAAACACCATATATTTT
CATSRNSGVGNTIYF
>TRBD1|TRBJ2-7|once|TRBV2
TGTGCCAGCAGTGAAGAACAGGGGCGCCGCTACGAGCAGTACTTC
CASSEEQGRRYEQYF
>-|TRBJ2-7|few|TRBV4-2
TGTGCCAGCAGCCAAGACCGGGGGTACGAGCAGTACTTC
CASSQDRGYEQYF
>TRBD1|TRBJ2-1|-|TRBV18
TGTGCCAGCTCACCACGACAGGGTTTGGCCTACAATGAGCAGTTCTTC
CASSPRQGLAYNEQFF
>-|TRBJ1-1|-|TRBV7-9
TGTGCCAGCAGCCCAACAAACACTGAAGCTTTCTTT
CASSPTNTEAFF
>-|TRBJ1-2|few|TRBV7-9
TGTGCCAGCAGCTTATACGGGGAGGGCTACACCTTC
CASSLYGEGYTF
>TRBD1|TRBJ2-5|-|TRBV10-3
TGTGCCATCAGTGAGCAGACAGGGGGGACGGAGACCCAGTACTTC
CAISEQTGGTETQYF
>TRBD1|TRBJ1-1|-|TRBV5-1
TGCGCCAGCAGCCCAAGACAGGGGTTGGACACTGAAGCTTTCTTT
CASSPRQGLDTEAFF
>TRBD1|TRBJ1-1|-|TRBV5-1
TGCGCCAGCAGCTTGGGGGACCGGCAGGGGGACACTGAAGCTTTCTTT
CASSLGDRQGDTEAFF
>TRBD1|TRBJ1-5|-|TRBV28
TGTGCCAGCAGTTTCCGGGGACAGCCGAATAGCAATCAGCCCCAGCATTTT
CASSFRGQPNSNQPQHF
>-|TRBJ1-6|-|TRBV13
TGTGCCAGCAGCTTAGACAGCTCCTATAATTCACCCCTCCACTTT
CASSLDSSYNSPLHF
>-|TRBJ1-1|-|TRBV7-6
TGTGCCAGCAGCTTAGAGACAGGTCTGGAAGCTTTCTTT
CASSLETGLEAFF
>TRBD2|TRBJ2-1|-|TRBV15
TGTGCCACCAGTAGCGGGGGGGGTGTCTACAATGAGCAGTTCTTC
CATSSGGGVYNEQFF
>TRBD2|TRBJ2-3|-|TRBV13
TGTGCCAGCAGCTTAGTAGCGGGGGGAACAGATACGCAGTATTTT
CASSLVAGGTDTQYF
>TRBD1|TRBJ2-7|-|TRBV27
TGTGCCAGCGGTCAGCAGGGGGTCTACGAGCAGTACTTC
CASGQQGVYEQYF
>TRBD1|TRBJ1-1|-|TRBV5-1
TGCGCCAGCAGCTCCCCCGGACAGGGTGAAGCTTTCTTT
CASSSPGQGEAFF